This T cell receptor (beta chain) was profiled in a study of T-cell reconstitution after alpha-beta-depleted transplantation in children. Germline loops: CDR1 SGHRS, CDR2 YFSETQ. Trimming removed 0 bases from V and 2 bases from J; junction bases left unmatched: 7. The length of the CDR3 is 18 residues. This clonotype has just a few counts. Unique molecular identifiers were incorporated into the prepared TCRbeta library. TCRdb re-analysed the PCR reads in MiXCR, keeping a single row per CDR3 protein. The table records around 370,000 distinct CDR3 sequences, about a tenth of them present only once. Material: PBMCs from the stem cell graft donor, obtained from the stem cell graft. This TCR came from a human donor who donated a stem cell graft to a child with acute lymphoblastic leukemia. J is TRBJ2-3 and V is TRBV5-1, with 12 positions matching TRBD2. CDR3 nucleotides: TGCGCCAGCAGCTTGGCCCTAGCGGGAGGGAGGACCACAGATACGCAGTATTTT. Residues: CASSLALAGGRTTDTQYF.